These 22 T cell receptor beta chains were sequenced from one sample in a study of CD8+ T cells in alopecia areata. RNA was isolated and reverse transcribed to cDNA, the sequencing template. TCRdb's copy holds only in-frame clones and misses some; the assay was immunoSEQ multiplex PCR. Of about 82,000 clones listed, around 54% are singletons. The sequenced material came from NKG2D-high CD8+ T cells sorted from blood. Receptor source: a human donor with alopecia areata.

The J gene is TRBJ2-7, the V gene TRBV30, with 8 positions matching TRBD1. The germline V gene encodes CDR1 GTSNPN and CDR2 SVGIG (reference sequence). The V gene end was trimmed by 3 bases and the J gene end by 4 bases; junction bases not matched to a gene: 2. CDR3 size: 12 residues. CDR3 sequence reads: CAWSGQGYEQYF. CDR3 in DNA: TGTGCCTGGAGCGGACAGGGTTACGAGCAGTACTTC.

This clone was recorded a few times. The V call is TRBV27, the J call TRBJ2-7, with D possibly matching TRBD1 (6 bases). Between the trimmed V and J ends, which lost 7 bases and 6 bases, there was a span of 10 bases. The CDR3 runs to 11 residues. Germline CDR1 reads MNHEY; CDR2 reads SMNVEV (reference sequence). The CDR3, as DNA: TGTGCCAGCACTCAGGGGTTCGAGCAGTACTTC. It is translated as CASTQGFEQYF.

This chain links TRBV2 with TRBJ1-2, with 8 bases lining up with TRBD1. J was trimmed by 7 bases and V by 8 bases; bases with no gene match: 6. The CDR3 has 12 residues. From germline, CDR1 is SNHLY and CDR2 FYNNEI. As DNA, the CDR3 is TGTGCCAGCCCCGGTCAGGGGGCTGGCTACACCTTC. Translation: CASPGQGAGYTF.

This chain joins TRBV4-3 and TRBJ2-2; D is perhaps TRBD2 (6 bases). Trimming cost V 0 bases and J 6 bases, with 11 bases left between them. Germline V CDR1 and CDR2: LGHNA, YSLEER. The length of the CDR3 is 15 residues. The CDR3 coding sequence is TGCGCCAGCAGCCAAGAGGTGTCGGGGGCCGGGGAGCTGTTTTTT. Its translation is CASSQEVSGAGELFF.

The sample holds a few counts of this clone. The chain links TRBV25-1 to TRBJ2-7; possibly TRBD2 for D (5 bases). Germline CDR1 reads MGHDK; CDR2 reads SYGVNS. The CDR3 length is 14 residues. V lost 7 bases and J 2 bases, leaving 15 bases between the germline ends. In nucleotides, the CDR3 is TGTGCCAGCACCAGCGGCAACCTTGCCTACGAGCAGTACTTC. It yields the protein CASTSGNLAYEQYF.

This rearrangement joins TRBV27 to TRBJ1-1; 10 bases map to TRBD1. The CDR3 runs to 14 residues. In germline, CDR1 is MNHEY, CDR2 SMNVEV (reference sequence). The J segment lost 11 bases and the V segment lost 8 bases, leaving 14 bases of the junction unmatched. The CDR3 sequence: CASYRGGTGASAFF. The CDR3 bases are TGTGCCAGCTATCGTGGGGGGACAGGGGCGAGTGCTTTCTTT.

This clone appeared a single time. V usage is TRBV13 and J usage is TRBJ2-7; D remains unclear. The CDR3 sequence is 12 residues long. Trimming shortened V by 1 base and J by 4 bases, and 5 bases separated the two germline ends. The V gene's germline CDR1 is PRHDT and CDR2 FYEKMQ (reference sequence). This chain's CDR3 is CASSLAGYEQYF. The CDR3 DNA reads TGTGCCAGCAGCTTAGCCGGGTACGAGCAGTACTTC. The variable domain in full, completed from reference TRBV13 and TRBJ2-7, reads AAGVIQSPRHLIKEKRETATLKCYPIPRHDTVYWYQQGPGQDPQFLISFYEKMQSDKGSIPDRFSAQQFSDYHSELNMSSLELGDSALYFCASSLAGYEQYFGPGTRLTVT.

This clone came up a few times. This chain joins TRBV7-9 and TRBJ1-2, with a weak D call TRBD1 (6 bases). Trimming pared 4 bases from V and 0 bases from J, leaving 12 bases between. The length of the CDR3 is 15 residues. Germline CDR1 is SEHNR and CDR2 is FQNEAQ (reference sequence). The CDR3 sequence is CASSSGQSANYGYTF. The DNA for the CDR3 is TGTGCCAGCAGCTCCGGACAGTCCGCTAACTATGGCTACACCTTC.

This chain links TRBV29-1 with TRBJ2-2, with D perhaps TRBD1 (6 bases). Deletions cut 7 bases from V and 5 bases from J, with 11 bases between. CDR3 length: 12 amino acids. Per the germline V gene, CDR1 is SQVTM and CDR2 is ANQGSEA. The CDR3 reads CSGLQGTGELFF. CDR3 nucleotides: TGCAGCGGCCTACAGGGAACCGGGGAGCTGTTTTTT.

The gene calls are TRBV29-1 and TRBJ2-1; TRBD2 is a possible D gene (5 bases). The length of the CDR3 is 12 residues. Per germline, CDR1 SQVTM and CDR2 ANQGSEA. Trimming took off 4 bases at V and 4 bases at J, with 8 bases between the two ends. The CDR3 sequence: CSVVGEYNEQFF. The CDR3 nucleotides read TGCAGCGTTGTTGGGGAGTACAATGAGCAGTTCTTC.

This chain links TRBV5-6 with TRBJ2-7; no reliable D call. CDR3 length equals 13 residues. CDR1 and CDR2 (germline): SGHDT, YYEEEE. The V gene lost 4 bases and the J gene lost 4 bases, with 12 bases spanning the gap. The chain's CDR3 is CASSLVGVYEQYF. The CDR3 region has the DNA TGTGCCAGCAGCCTCGTTGGGGTGTACGAGCAGTACTTC. The full variable domain, completed using reference TRBV5-6 and TRBJ2-7, is DAGVTQSPTHLIKTRGQQVTLRCSPKSGHDTVSWYQQALGQGPQFIFQYYEEEERQRGNFPDRFSGHQFPNYSSELNVNALLLGDSALYLCASSLVGVYEQYFGPGTRLTVT.

With respect to this clone: The sample contains more than one DNA sequence encoding this CDR3. V gene TRBV5-6 combines with J gene TRBJ2-5; the D call may be TRBD1 or TRBD2 (5 bases each). With 4 bases removed from V and 1 base from J, the gap between germline ends came to 5 bases. Germline CDR1 is SGHDT and CDR2 is YYEEEE. The CDR3 consists of 12 residues. CDR3 nucleotide sequence: TGTGCCAGCAGCGGGGGCCAAGAGACCCAGTACTTC. Its protein is CASSGGQETQYF. The full variable domain, rest sourced from reference TRBV5-6 and TRBJ2-5, is DAGVTQSPTHLIKTRGQQVTLRCSPKSGHDTVSWYQQALGQGPQFIFQYYEEEERQRGNFPDRFSGHQFPNYSSELNVNALLLGDSALYLCASSGGQETQYFGPGTRLLVL.

This sequence joins TRBV4-1 and TRBJ2-1; unclear D gene. This CDR3 has 13 amino acids. Trimming cost V 0 bases and J 9 bases, with 9 bases left between them. Per germline, CDR1 MGHRA and CDR2 YSYEKL. The CDR3 DNA reads TGCGCCAGCAGCCAAGATAGGGCGGCTGAGCAGTTCTTC. Its translation: CASSQDRAAEQFF.

This clone was observed a handful of times. Within the sample, other DNA sequences also encode this same CDR3. The V call is TRBV29-1, the J call TRBJ2-7; either TRBD1 or TRBD2 may supply D (6 bases each). Looked up from germline, CDR1 is SQVTM and CDR2 is ANQGSEA. The CDR3 runs to 12 residues. V dropped 3 bases and J dropped 6 bases, with 12 bases sitting between them. CDR3 in amino acids: CSVEGARGEQYF. The CDR3 DNA follows: TGCAGCGTTGAGGGGGCGCGGGGCGAGCAGTACTTC.

This chain links TRBV7-9 with TRBJ2-1; 14 bases are shared with TRBD2. CDR1 is SEHNR and CDR2 is FQNEAQ in the germline V gene (reference sequence). The V segment lost 6 bases and the J segment 2 bases; nucleotides outside the gene matches: 3. The CDR3 has 16 residues. CDR3: CASRRLAGGPYNEQFF. In DNA form, the CDR3 reads TGTGCCAGCAGACGACTAGCGGGGGGGCCCTACAATGAGCAGTTCTTC.

The V call is TRBV29-1, the J call TRBJ2-7; D is unclear. Trimming removed 3 bases from V and 4 bases from J, with 19 bases in between. The CDR3 loop spans 15 amino acids. CDR1 is SQVTM, CDR2 ANQGSEA, per germline. The CDR3 DNA follows: TGCAGCGTTGAGCACCCGGCAGCAACCTTATACGAGCAGTACTTC. This translates into CSVEHPAATLYEQYF.

The CDR3 nucleotides are TGTGCCAGCAGTCCTTTCCGGGACCTCTCCTACGAGCAGTACTTC. As protein: CASSPFRDLSYEQYF. The V gene is TRBV28, the J gene TRBJ2-7; D may correspond to TRBD1 or TRBD2 (5 bases each). Trimming shortened V by 5 bases and J by 0 bases, and 14 bases separated the two germline ends. Germline V gives CDR1 MDHEN, CDR2 SYDVKM. This CDR3 region has 15 residues.

This clone was observed a few times. This chain links TRBV2 with TRBJ1-1; D not resolved. The germline V gene has CDR1 SNHLY and CDR2 FYNNEI. The CDR3 runs to 13 residues. The V end lost 6 bases, the J end lost 4 bases, and 12 bases lay between the germline ends. This CDR3 reads CASSPVWGTEAFF. DNA of the CDR3: TGTGCCAGCAGCCCAGTCTGGGGCACTGAAGCTTTCTTT.

V usage is TRBV30 and J usage is TRBJ1-5, with 7 bases identical to TRBD1. Germline CDR1 reads GTSNPN; CDR2 reads SVGIG (reference sequence). CDR3 length: 15 amino acids. Trimming removed 5 bases from V and 6 bases from J; junction bases left unmatched: 13. Here the CDR3 reads CAWQREGASSQPQHF. The CDR3 DNA reads as TGTGCCTGGCAGAGGGAGGGGGCTTCAAGTCAGCCCCAGCATTTT.

This clone was counted a few times. V is TRBV10-3 and J is TRBJ2-7; 7 bases agree with TRBD1. V trimming: 10 bases; J trimming: 0 bases; junction bases outside the gene matches: 6. The CDR3 is 13 residues long. Germline CDR1 is ENHRY and CDR2 is SYGVKD. The CDR3 nucleotides read TGTGCCACCCGACAGGGAAGCTCCTACGAGCAGTACTTC. Its translation is CATRQGSSYEQYF.

This clone was found a few times. V usage is TRBV29-1 and J usage is TRBJ2-4; 11 positions match TRBD2. Germline V CDR1 and CDR2: SQVTM, ANQGSEA. The length of the CDR3 is 14 residues. The junction had 1 base not matched to a gene; V was cut back by 2 bases and J by 4 bases. CDR3 DNA: TGCAGCGTTGAAACTAGCGGGGGAAAAAACATTCAGTACTTC. The encoded protein is CSVETSGGKNIQYF.

This clone occurred once. The chain uses TRBV25-1 and TRBJ2-5; D gene uncertain. The CDR3 is 13 residues long. Germline V CDR1 and CDR2: MGHDK, SYGVNS. V lost 5 bases, J lost 1 base, and 8 bases lay in between. CDR3 coding DNA: TGTGCCAGCAGTCTCCAGACCCAAGAGACCCAGTACTTC. Translation: CASSLQTQETQYF.